Listed below are T cell receptor beta chains from one sample, sequenced in a study of blood T cell repertoires in COVID-19. TCRdb keeps only in-frame clones here, not all; method: immunoSEQ multiplex PCR. The sample carries hundreds of thousands of clones, 88% recorded once. Sample: peripheral blood. The origin of the receptors is a woman in her forties who had recovered from COVID-19. Each CDR3 is given with its conserved first and last residue. D genes are given only for firm matches. The size field is filled for only some rows; it gives once, few, many or a size class.

NA TRBJ1-2 NA TRBV25-1 CASTTGSGYGYTF TGTGCCAGCACCACAGGGTCTGGGTATGGCTACACCTTC
TRBD1 TRBJ2-2 NA TRBV6-5 CATRDSGELFF TGTGCCACCCGGGACAGCGGGGAGCTGTTTTTT
NA TRBJ1-2 NA TRBV9 CASSQSRAGNYGYTF TGTGCCAGCAGCCAAAGCCGGGCGGGAAACTATGGCTACACCTTC
NA TRBJ2-3 NA TRBV4-3 CASSQGASASTDTQYF TGCGCCAGCAGCCAAGGGGCTAGCGCGAGCACAGATACGCAGTATTTT
TRBD2 TRBJ2-7 NA TRBV4-1 CASSPGLATYEQYF TGCGCCAGCAGCCCTGGACTAGCGACCTACGAGCAGTACTTC
TRBD1 TRBJ1-1 NA TRBV4-1 CASSQRDRGLEAFF TGCGCCAGCAGCCAACGGGACAGGGGGCTCGAAGCTTTCTTT
TRBD2 TRBJ2-2 NA TRBV6-5 CASSYSVSGRTGELFF TGTGCCAGCAGTTACTCGGTTAGCGGGAGAACCGGGGAGCTGTTTTTT
NA TRBJ1-2 NA TRBV25-1 CASSVRGDGYTF TGTGCCAGCAGTGTCCGGGGAGATGGCTACACCTTC
TRBD2 TRBJ2-3 NA TRBV9 CASSPRTSFGDTQYF TGTGCCAGCAGCCCCCGGACTAGCTTTGGAGATACGCAGTATTTT
TRBD1 TRBJ1-2 NA TRBV25-1 CASTDRGGYTF TGTGCCAGCACAGACAGGGGAGGCTACACCTTC
NA TRBJ1-6 NA TRBV10-3 CAISESVPAGVALHF TGTGCCATCAGTGAGTCTGTGCCGGCGGGTGTGGCCCTCCACTTT
TRBD2 TRBJ2-3 NA TRBV11-3 CASSSGLAGGTGPDTQYF TGTGCCAGCAGCTCGGGACTAGCGGGAGGGACGGGGCCAGATACGCAGTATTTT
NA TRBJ2-3 once TRBV30 CAWRFGGTDTQYF TGTGCCTGGAGGTTCGGCGGGACAGATACGCAGTATTTT
TRBD1 TRBJ1-5 NA TRBV3-1/TRBV3-2 CASSQGTGEPQHF TGTGCCAGCAGCCAAGGGACAGGGGAGCCCCAGCATTTT
NA TRBJ1-1 NA TRBV6-6 CASSYFGGAGTEAFF TGTGCCAGCAGTTACTTCGGAGGGGCAGGGACTGAAGCTTTCTTT
TRBD1 TRBJ2-6 NA TRBV9 CASSVATGGRSSGANVLTF TGTGCCAGCAGCGTAGCGACAGGGGGTCGCAGCTCTGGGGCCAACGTCCTGACTTTC
NA TRBJ1-2 NA TRBV30 CAWAGSYGYTF TGTGCCTGGGCTGGCAGCTATGGCTACACCTTC
NA TRBJ1-2 NA TRBV5-4 CASSLGAGIPNYGYTF TGTGCCAGCAGCTTGGGGGCAGGGATCCCTAACTATGGCTACACCTTC
NA TRBJ2-1 NA TRBV12-2 CASRLAALVIGPKDEQFF TGTGCAAGTCGCTTGGCGGCCCTAGTGATCGGCCCTAAAGATGAGCAGTTCTTC
NA TRBJ1-4 NA TRBV10-3 CAISDGGLGTNEKLFF TGTGCCATCAGTGATGGCGGGCTGGGGACTAATGAAAAACTGTTTTTT
TRBD1 TRBJ1-1 NA TRBV6-2/TRBV6-3 CASSSLGGRGEAFF TGTGCCAGCAGTTCCCTAGGGGGCCGGGGTGAAGCTTTCTTT
NA TRBJ2-1 NA TRBV24-1 CATSGRFPGNEQFF TGTGCCACCAGTGGGAGGTTCCCCGGCAATGAGCAGTTCTTC
TRBD1 TRBJ1-4 NA TRBV5-3 CARSRDRGREKLFF TGTGCCAGAAGCCGGGACAGGGGTAGGGAAAAACTGTTTTTT
TRBD2 TRBJ2-7 NA TRBV4-3 CASSQDRLAAAEQYF TGCGCCAGCAGCCAAGATCGTCTAGCGGCCGCCGAGCAGTACTTC
NA TRBJ1-2 NA TRBV4-1 CASSPEGGRYGYTF TGCGCCAGCAGCCCAGAGGGGGGGAGATATGGCTACACCTTC
NA TRBJ1-2 NA TRBV4-1 CASSQDGTPRYGYTF TGCGCCAGCAGCCAAGATGGCACGCCTCGTTATGGCTACACCTTC